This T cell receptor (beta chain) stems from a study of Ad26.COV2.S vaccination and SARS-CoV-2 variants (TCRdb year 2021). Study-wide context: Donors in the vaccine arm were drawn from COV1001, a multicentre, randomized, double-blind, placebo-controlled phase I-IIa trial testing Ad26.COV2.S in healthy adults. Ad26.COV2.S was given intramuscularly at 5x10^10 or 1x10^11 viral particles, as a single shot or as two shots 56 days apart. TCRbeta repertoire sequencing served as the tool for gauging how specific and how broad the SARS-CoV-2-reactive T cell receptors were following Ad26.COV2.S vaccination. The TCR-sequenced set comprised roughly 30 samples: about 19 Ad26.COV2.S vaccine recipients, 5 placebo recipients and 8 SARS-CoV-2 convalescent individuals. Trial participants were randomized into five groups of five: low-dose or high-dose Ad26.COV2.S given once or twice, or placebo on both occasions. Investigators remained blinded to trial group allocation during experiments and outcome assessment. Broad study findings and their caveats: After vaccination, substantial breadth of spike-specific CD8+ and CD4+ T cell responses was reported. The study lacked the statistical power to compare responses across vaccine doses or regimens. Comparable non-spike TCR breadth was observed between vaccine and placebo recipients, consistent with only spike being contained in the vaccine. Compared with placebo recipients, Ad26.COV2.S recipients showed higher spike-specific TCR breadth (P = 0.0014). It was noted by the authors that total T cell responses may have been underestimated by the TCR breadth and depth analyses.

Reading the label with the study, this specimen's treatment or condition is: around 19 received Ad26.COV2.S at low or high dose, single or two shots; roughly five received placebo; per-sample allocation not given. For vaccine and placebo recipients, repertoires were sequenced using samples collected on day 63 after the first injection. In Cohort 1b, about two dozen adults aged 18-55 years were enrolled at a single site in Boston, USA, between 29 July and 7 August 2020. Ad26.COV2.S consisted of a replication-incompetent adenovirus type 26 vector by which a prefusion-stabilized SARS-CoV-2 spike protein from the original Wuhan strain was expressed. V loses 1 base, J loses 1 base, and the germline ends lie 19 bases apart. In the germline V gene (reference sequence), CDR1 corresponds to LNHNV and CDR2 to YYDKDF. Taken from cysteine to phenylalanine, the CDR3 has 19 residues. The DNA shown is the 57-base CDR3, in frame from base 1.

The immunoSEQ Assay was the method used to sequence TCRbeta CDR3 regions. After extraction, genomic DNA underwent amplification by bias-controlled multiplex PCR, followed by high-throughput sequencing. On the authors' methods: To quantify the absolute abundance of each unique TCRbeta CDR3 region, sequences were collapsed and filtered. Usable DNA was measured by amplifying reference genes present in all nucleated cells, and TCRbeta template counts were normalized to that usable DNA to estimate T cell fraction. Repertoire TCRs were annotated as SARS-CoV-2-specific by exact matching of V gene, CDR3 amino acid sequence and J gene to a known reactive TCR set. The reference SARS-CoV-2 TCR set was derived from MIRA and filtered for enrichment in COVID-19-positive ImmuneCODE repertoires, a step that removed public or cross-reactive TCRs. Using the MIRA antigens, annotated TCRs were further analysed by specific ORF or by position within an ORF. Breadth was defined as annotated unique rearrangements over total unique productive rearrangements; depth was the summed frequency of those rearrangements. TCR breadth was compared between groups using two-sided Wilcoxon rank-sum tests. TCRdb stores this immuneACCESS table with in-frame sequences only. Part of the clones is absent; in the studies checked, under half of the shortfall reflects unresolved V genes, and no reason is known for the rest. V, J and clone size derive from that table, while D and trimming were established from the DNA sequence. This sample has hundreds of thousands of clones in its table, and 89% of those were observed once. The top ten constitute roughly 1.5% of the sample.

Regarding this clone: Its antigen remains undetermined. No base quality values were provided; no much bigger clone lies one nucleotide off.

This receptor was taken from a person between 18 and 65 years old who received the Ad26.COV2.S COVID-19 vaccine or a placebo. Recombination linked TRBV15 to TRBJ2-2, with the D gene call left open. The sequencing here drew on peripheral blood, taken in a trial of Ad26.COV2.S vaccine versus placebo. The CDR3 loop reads CATSRGGTLPFLNTGELFF. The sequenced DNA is TGTGCCACCAGCAGAGGAGGCACCCTTCCCTTTCTGAACACCGGGGAGCTGTTTTTT.